This T cell receptor beta chain appears in the sequencing data of a study of blood T cell repertoires in COVID-19. Study-level background: Researchers got acute and convalescent COVID-19 samples from the United States, Italy and Spain. PBMCs, B-cell-depleted T cells, or T cells were the source of the cDNA or gDNA that made up the material.

J was trimmed by 1 base and V by 2 bases; bases with no gene match: 7. This CDR3 region has 16 residues. Germline lookup yields CDR1 LGHNT and CDR2 FRNRAP. This clone was seen more than once but under ten times. Authors' processing steps: Using reference gene primer amplification, nucleated cell counts were estimated. The data were produced by immunoSEQ multiplex PCR, yet TCRdb's version contains in-frame clones alone and is incomplete. V, J and clone size reflect that table, while D and trimming were determined from the DNA. The repertoire holds fewer than 65,000 clones, with 85% to 95% as singletons.

The chain links TRBV12-5 to TRBJ2-7, with 8 bases matching TRBD1. What was sequenced was peripheral blood. The clonotype was recovered from a man aged 45-65 years with acute or convalescent COVID-19. CDR3 amino acids: CASGLRSGGESYEQYF. As DNA, the CDR3 is TGTGCTAGTGGTTTGAGGTCAGGGGGCGAATCCTACGAGCAGTACTTC. Filled out from reference TRBV12-5 and TRBJ2-7, the complete variable domain reads DARVTQTPRHKVTEMGQEVTMRCQPILGHNTVFWYRQTMMQGLELLAYFRNRAPLDDSGMPKDRFSAEMPDATLATLKIQPSEPRDSAVYFCASGLRSGGESYEQYFGPGTRLTVT.